The 30 T cell receptor beta chains reported below all come from one sample, sequenced in a study of OX40 agonist ivuxolimab in advanced cancers. The data were produced by immunoSEQ multiplex PCR, yet TCRdb's version contains in-frame clones alone and is incomplete. The sample holds some 86,000 clones; approximately 85% are singletons and the top ten take around 3.8%. The sequenced sample was CD4+ or CD8+ T cells sorted from blood, obtained in a trial of the OX40 agonist ivuxolimab. The receptors were gathered from an adult with an advanced solid tumor such as melanoma, head and neck, liver or kidney cancer.

The count of this clone is one. V and J are TRBV27 and TRBJ2-2; D unresolved. With 0 bases removed from V and 0 bases from J, the gap between germline ends came to 5 bases. The CDR3 is 15 amino acids. Germline V CDR1 and CDR2: MNHEY, SMNVEV (reference sequence). The CDR3 here is CASSLSTTNTGELFF. The CDR3 nucleotides are TGTGCCAGCAGTTTATCAACTACGAACACCGGGGAGCTGTTTTTT.

This chain connects TRBV2 to TRBJ2-1, with D hard to call. CDR3 length: 19 amino acids. The V gene's germline CDR1 is SNHLY and CDR2 FYNNEI. V was cut by 10 bases and J by 5 bases, with 33 bases left in between. The CDR3 coding sequence is TGTGCCACCAATTCTATCTCCAGTTGGGGTGGCGGCACCGACAATGAGCAGTTCTTC. It specifies CATNSISSWGGGTDNEQFF.

The chain combines TRBV28 with TRBJ1-5, with D maybe TRBD1 (6 bases). The CDR3 runs to 15 residues. CDR1 MDHEN and CDR2 SYDVKM come from the germline V gene. V was trimmed by 2 bases and J by 2 bases, leaving 10 bases between them. CDR3 nucleotides: TGTGCCAGCAGTTTAAAAAGACAGGGCAATCAGCCCCAGCATTTT. Residues: CASSLKRQGNQPQHF.

This clone was seen more than once but under ten times. The J gene is TRBJ1-6, the V gene TRBV14; D is unclear. CDR1 is SGHDN and CDR2 is FVKESK in the germline V gene. The CDR3 runs to 17 residues. Trimming removed 2 bases from V and 0 bases from J, with 11 bases in between. The CDR3 DNA reads as TGTGCCAGCAGCCAACTGCGGTCTAGCTCCTATAATTCACCCCTCCACTTT. This translates into CASSQLRSSSYNSPLHF.

Remarks on this clone: The junction and the germline gene differ at one end; a read error may be behind it. The gene calls are TRBV6-5 and TRBJ2-3, with D perhaps matching TRBD1 (5 bases). The V gene's germline CDR1 is MNHEY and CDR2 SVGAGI. This CDR3 has 13 residues. CDR3 bases: TGTGCCTGCAGGGAACAGGCCACAGATACGCAGTATTTT. Translated, it gives CACREQATDTQYF.

This chain links TRBV7-6 with TRBJ2-5, with D perhaps matching TRBD1 (6 bases). Gene TRBJ2-7 matches the end of the DNA better, so the J call may be wrong. The CDR3 spans 13 residues. Germline CDR1 is SGHVS and CDR2 is FNYEAQ. As DNA, the CDR3 is TGTGCCAGCAGCGCCGGACAGACCTACGAGCAGTACTTC. It translates to CASSAGQTYEQYF.

The chain links TRBV5-8 to TRBJ2-7; 7 bases are shared with TRBD1. V dropped 0 bases and J dropped 3; count of bases not matched to a gene: 3. Germline V lookup: CDR1 SGHTS, CDR2 YDEGEE. This CDR3 is built from 14 residues. CDR3 sequence (DNA): TGTGCCAGCAGCTTGGGACAGGGTCGCTACGAGCAGTACTTC. Residues: CASSLGQGRYEQYF.

The CDR3 sequence: CASSLVSGRHTEAFF. CDR3 nucleotides: TGCGCCAGCAGCCTGGTTAGCGGCAGGCACACTGAAGCTTTCTTT. The gene calls are TRBV5-1 and TRBJ1-1; D is unclear. The CDR3 contains 15 residues. V gave up 4 bases and J gave up 3 bases, with 16 bases separating them. The germline gives CDR1 SGHRS, CDR2 YFSETQ.

The chain recombines TRBV11-2 with TRBJ2-7, with 10 bases that match TRBD2. The trim removed 6 bases at V and 0 bases at J, leaving 11 bases unmatched. Germline V gene data show CDR1 as SGHAT and CDR2 as FQNNGV. The CDR3 runs to 17 residues. Here the CDR3 DNA reads TGTGCCAGCAGTCGGACTAGCGGAGGCCTCAACTCCTACGAGCAGTACTTC. It encodes CASSRTSGGLNSYEQYF. The whole variable domain, remainder taken from reference TRBV11-2 and TRBJ2-7, is EAGVAQSPRYKIIEKRQSVAFWCNPISGHATLYWYQQILGQGPKLLIQFQNNGVVDDSQLPKDRFSAERLKGVDSTLKIQPAKLEDSAVYLCASSRTSGGLNSYEQYFGPGTRLTVT.

This chain uses TRBV11-2 with TRBJ2-5; 11 bases align to TRBD1. The germline V gene encodes CDR1 SGHAT and CDR2 FQNNGV. The CDR3 is made up of 15 amino acids. The junction had 5 bases not matched to a gene; V was cut back by 5 bases and J by 3 bases. The CDR3 DNA reads as TGTGCCAGCAGCCGGACAGGGGGCATGGAAGAGACCCAGTACTTC. It encodes CASSRTGGMEETQYF.

The rearrangement uses TRBV6-6 and TRBJ2-7, with a possible D match to TRBD2 (5 bases). V was clipped by 8 bases and J by 3 bases, with 17 bases between them. The CDR3 totals 14 residues. The V gene's germline CDR1 is MNHNY and CDR2 SVGAGI (reference sequence). CDR3 residues: CASSEARAGYEQYF. In DNA, the CDR3 is TGTGCCAGCTCCGAGGCGAGGGCCGGCTACGAGCAGTACTTC.

The chain recombines TRBV5-4 with TRBJ2-3; possibly TRBD1 for D (5 bases). The CDR3 is 16 amino acids. Per germline, CDR1 SGHNT and CDR2 YYREEE (reference sequence). V shed 7 bases and J shed 0 bases, with 18 bases lying between them. The CDR3 DNA reads TGTGCCAGCGGCACGAGGCGAACAGGTAGCACAGATACGCAGTATTTT. Translating gives CASGTRRTGSTDTQYF.

V and J are TRBV9 and TRBJ2-1; tentatively, D is TRBD2 (6 bases). CDR1 and CDR2 (germline): SGDLS, YYNGEE. Between the trimmed V and J ends, which lost 4 bases and 5 bases, there was a span of 16 bases. This CDR3 has 15 residues. The CDR3 region is CASSLLTSEDNEQFF. In DNA form, the CDR3 reads TGTGCCAGCAGCCTTCTGACTAGTGAAGACAATGAGCAGTTCTTC.

The genes are TRBV9 and TRBJ2-3; 8 positions match TRBD1. The V segment lost 3 bases and the J segment 0 bases; nucleotides outside the gene matches: 3. Germline V gives CDR1 SGDLS, CDR2 YYNGEE. This CDR3 has 15 residues. CDR3 DNA sequence: TGTGCCAGCAGCGCAGGGGGCGGGAGCACAGATACGCAGTATTTT. It yields the protein CASSAGGGSTDTQYF.

This clone was counted many times. The chain combines TRBV7-9 with TRBJ2-7; D assignment may be TRBD1 or TRBD2 (5 bases each). Per the germline V gene, CDR1 is SEHNR and CDR2 is FQNEAQ (reference sequence). The CDR3 consists of 13 residues. The V gene lost 4 bases and the J gene lost 4 bases, with 11 bases spanning the gap. The CDR3 DNA reads TGTGCCAGCAGCTCAGAGGGACGGTACGAGCAGTACTTC. This encodes CASSSEGRYEQYF. The variable domain in full, completed from reference TRBV7-9 and TRBJ2-7, reads DTGVSQNPRHKITKRGQNVTFRCDPISEHNRLYWYRQTLGQGPEFLTYFQNEAQLEKSRLLSDRFSAERPKGSFSTLEIQRTEQGDSAMYLCASSSEGRYEQYFGPGTRLTVT.

J is TRBJ1-1 and V is TRBV6-5, with unresolved D. The germline V gene encodes CDR1 MNHEY and CDR2 SVGAGI. The CDR3 extends over 13 amino acids. V lost 1 base, J lost 3 bases, and 6 bases lay in between. The CDR3 nucleotides are TGTGCCAGCAGTTACTTGTTGGACACTGAAGCTTTCTTT. Protein sequence: CASSYLLDTEAFF.

The V and J genes are TRBV28 and TRBJ1-2, with a possible D match to TRBD1 (6 bases). There are 13 residues in the CDR3. Germline CDR1 and CDR2: MDHEN and SYDVKM. Trimming removed 6 bases from V and 2 bases from J, with 10 bases in between. DNA of the CDR3: TGTGCCAGCAGGGTGGACAGCAACTATGGCTACACCTTC. Its translation is CASRVDSNYGYTF.

This clone was seen a handful of times. CDR3 in amino acids: CASSPLPGLAGGEQFF. The DNA for the CDR3 is TGTGCCAGCAGTCCCTTGCCGGGACTAGCGGGAGGTGAGCAGTTCTTC. The V and J genes are TRBV6-4 and TRBJ2-1, with 15 bases matching TRBD2. Germline CDR1 is MRHNA and CDR2 is SNTAGT. CDR3 length: 16 residues. J was trimmed by 9 bases and V by 5 bases; bases with no gene match: 8.

The rearrangement joins TRBV19 to TRBJ1-5; 8 bases align to TRBD1. Trimming at V came to 5 bases and at J to 4 bases, leaving 7 bases not matched to a gene. Germline V gene sequence: CDR1 LNHDA, CDR2 SQIVND (reference sequence). CDR3 length: 15 amino acids. CDR3 nucleotide sequence: TGTGCCAGTAGTTTAGTAGGACAGGGTAATCAGCCCCAGCATTTT. Protein sequence: CASSLVGQGNQPQHF.

The sample holds one count of this clone. CDR3 coding DNA: TGTGCCAGTAAAGACAGCCACTCTGGGGCCAACGTCCTGACTTTC. It translates to CASKDSHSGANVLTF. The V gene is TRBV19, the J gene TRBJ2-6, with D maybe TRBD1 (5 bases). V lost 7 bases and J 0 bases, leaving 10 bases between the germline ends. Germline V lookup: CDR1 LNHDA, CDR2 SQIVND (reference sequence). The CDR3 sequence is 15 residues long.

V is TRBV7-2 and J is TRBJ2-7, with TRBD2 identical over 7 bases. The CDR3 has 14 residues. CDR1 SGHTA and CDR2 FQGNSA come from the germline V gene. After removal of 7 bases from V and 3 bases from J, the junction contained 9 bases not matched to a gene. For the CDR3, the DNA is TGTGCCAGCAAATACTTAGCGGGTTACTACGAGCAGTACTTC. Translating it yields CASKYLAGYYEQYF.

The chain links TRBV5-4 to TRBJ2-2; D is uncertain. The CDR3 is 13 amino acids. The V and J ends lost 1 base and 1 base respectively, with 2 bases between them. Germline V gene sequence: CDR1 SGHNT, CDR2 YYREEE (reference sequence). The CDR3 sequence: CASSLRNTGELFF. The CDR3, as DNA: TGTGCCAGCAGCTTGAGGAACACCGGGGAGCTGTTTTTT.

In this sample, this clone turned up once. The chain combines TRBV9 with TRBJ2-3; 8 nucleotides align to TRBD2. CDR3 length equals 14 residues. V dropped 0 bases and J dropped 5; count of bases not matched to a gene: 2. From germline, CDR1 is SGDLS and CDR2 YYNGEE. The CDR3 reads CASSVGSGRDTQYF. The CDR3 DNA reads TGTGCCAGCAGCGTAGGAAGCGGGAGAGATACGCAGTATTTT.

CDR3 nucleotides: TGTGCCAGCTCACCGAGCGACAGGGGCGGTTCACCCCTCCACTTT. Its protein product is CASSPSDRGGSPLHF. V gene TRBV18 combines with J gene TRBJ1-6, with 8 bases matching TRBD1. CDR3 length: 15 residues. The V gene's germline CDR1 is KGHSH and CDR2 LQKENI. V lost 3 bases and J lost 9; bases outside the gene matches: 7.

J is TRBJ1-2 and V is TRBV25-1, with 10 bases that match TRBD1. The germline gives CDR1 MGHDK, CDR2 SYGVNS. The CDR3 has 12 amino acids. J gave up 8 bases and V 3 bases, and 0 bases lay outside the gene matches. In nucleotides, the CDR3 is TGTGCCAGCAGTGAGGGACAGGGGGGCTACACCTTC. Its translation is CASSEGQGGYTF.

The chain is built from TRBV2 and TRBJ2-1; D is unresolved. The germline V gene has CDR1 SNHLY and CDR2 FYNNEI. The ends were cut back, 5 bases at V and 7 bases at J, with 12 bases in the middle. The CDR3 loop spans 13 amino acids. CDR3 DNA: TGTGCCAGCAGTTCGCAGTTCTGGAATGAGCAGTTCTTC. This codes for CASSSQFWNEQFF.

The chain combines TRBV6-6 with TRBJ2-3; the D gene could be TRBD1 or TRBD2 (5 bases each). Germline V gene data show CDR1 as MNHNY and CDR2 as SVGAGI (reference sequence). There are 14 residues in the CDR3. The V gene lost 5 bases and the J gene lost 2 bases, with 11 bases spanning the gap. CDR3 in amino acids: CASSPLGTTDTQYF. The CDR3 nucleotides read TGTGCCAGCAGTCCTCTCGGGACCACAGATACGCAGTATTTT.

In DNA form, the CDR3 reads TGTGCCAGCAGCCCGCACAGGGAGGCTAATCAGCCCCAGCATTTT. Encoded protein: CASSPHREANQPQHF. This chain uses TRBV7-2 with TRBJ1-5; D may be TRBD1 (6 bases). Germline V lookup: CDR1 SGHTA, CDR2 FQGNSA. This CDR3 is built from 15 residues. The V end lost 5 bases, the J end lost 4 bases, and 15 bases lay between the germline ends. The full variable domain, with the rest looked up from reference TRBV7-2 and TRBJ1-5, is GAGVSQSPSNKVTEKGKDVELRCDPISGHTALYWYRQSLGQGLEFLIYFQGNSAPDKSGLPSDRFSAERTGGSVSTLTIQRTQQEDSAVYLCASSPHREANQPQHFGDGTRLSIL.

CDR3 region: CASSTPPSGANVLTF. CDR3 nucleotides: TGTGCCAGCAGCACGCCCCCCTCTGGGGCCAACGTCCTGACTTTC. The chain combines TRBV9 with TRBJ2-6; D call uncertain. The CDR3 length is 15 residues. Trimming stripped 4 bases from V and 0 bases from J, with 8 bases between. Looked up from germline, CDR1 is SGDLS and CDR2 is YYNGEE. The whole variable domain, remainder taken from reference TRBV9 and TRBJ2-6, is DSGVTQTPKHLITATGQRVTLRCSPRSGDLSVYWYQQSLDQGLQFLIQYYNGEERAKGNILERFSAQQFPDLHSELNLSSLELGDSALYFCASSTPPSGANVLTFGAGSRLTVL.

This rearrangement joins TRBV7-9 to TRBJ2-7, with D possibly being TRBD1 or TRBD2 (5 bases each). V was clipped by 2 bases and J by 4 bases, with 15 bases between them. CDR1 SEHNR and CDR2 FQNEAQ come from the germline V gene (reference sequence). The CDR3 is 15 residues long. CDR3 residues: CASSLWDAATYEQYF. The CDR3 DNA sequence: TGTGCCAGCAGCTTATGGGACGCGGCAACGTACGAGCAGTACTTC.